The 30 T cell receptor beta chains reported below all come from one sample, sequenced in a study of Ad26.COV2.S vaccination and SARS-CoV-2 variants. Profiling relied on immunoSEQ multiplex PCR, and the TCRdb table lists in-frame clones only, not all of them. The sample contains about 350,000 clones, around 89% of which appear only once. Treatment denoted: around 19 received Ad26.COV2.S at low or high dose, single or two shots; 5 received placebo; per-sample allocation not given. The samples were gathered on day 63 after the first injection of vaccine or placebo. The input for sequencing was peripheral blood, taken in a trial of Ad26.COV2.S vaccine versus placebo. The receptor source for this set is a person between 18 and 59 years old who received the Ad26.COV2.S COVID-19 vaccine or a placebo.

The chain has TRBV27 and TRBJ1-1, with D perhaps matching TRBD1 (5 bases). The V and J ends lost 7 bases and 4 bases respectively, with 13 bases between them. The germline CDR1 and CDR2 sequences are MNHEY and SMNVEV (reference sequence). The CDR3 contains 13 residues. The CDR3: CASNWRGGTEAFF. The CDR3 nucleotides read TGTGCCAGCAATTGGCGGGGGGGCACTGAAGCTTTCTTT.

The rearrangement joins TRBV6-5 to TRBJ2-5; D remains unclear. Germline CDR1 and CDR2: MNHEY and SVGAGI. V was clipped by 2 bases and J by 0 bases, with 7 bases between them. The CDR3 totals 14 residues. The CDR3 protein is CASSYAPDQETQYF. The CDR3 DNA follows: TGTGCCAGCAGTTACGCGCCAGACCAAGAGACCCAGTACTTC.

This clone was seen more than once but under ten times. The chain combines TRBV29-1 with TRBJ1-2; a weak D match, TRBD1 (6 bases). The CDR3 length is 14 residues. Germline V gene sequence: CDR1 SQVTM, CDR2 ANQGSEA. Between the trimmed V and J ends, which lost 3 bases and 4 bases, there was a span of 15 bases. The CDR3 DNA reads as TGCAGCGTTGACGCTACAGGGAGCGCCTATGGCTACACCTTC. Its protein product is CSVDATGSAYGYTF.

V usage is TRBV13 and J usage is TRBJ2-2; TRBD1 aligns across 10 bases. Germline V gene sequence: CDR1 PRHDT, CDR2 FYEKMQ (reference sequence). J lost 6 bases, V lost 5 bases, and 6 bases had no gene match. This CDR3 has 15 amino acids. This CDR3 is CASSLGQGSPGELFF. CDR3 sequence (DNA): TGTGCCAGCAGCCTGGGACAGGGGAGTCCCGGGGAGCTGTTTTTT.

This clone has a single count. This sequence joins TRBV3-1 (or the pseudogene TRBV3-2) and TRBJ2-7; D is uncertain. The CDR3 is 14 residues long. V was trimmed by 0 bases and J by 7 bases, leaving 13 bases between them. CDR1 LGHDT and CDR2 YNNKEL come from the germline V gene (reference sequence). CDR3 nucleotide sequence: TGTGCCAGCAGCCAAGATCTGAATGCGGCGGAGCAGTACTTC. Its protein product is CASSQDLNAAEQYF.

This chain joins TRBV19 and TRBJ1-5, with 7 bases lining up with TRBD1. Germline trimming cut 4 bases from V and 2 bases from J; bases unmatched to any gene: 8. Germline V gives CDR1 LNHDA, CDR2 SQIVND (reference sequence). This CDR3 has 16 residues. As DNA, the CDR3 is TGTGCCAGTAGTAAGGACAGGCTTTATCGCAATCAGCCCCAGCATTTT. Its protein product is CASSKDRLYRNQPQHF.

CDR3 nucleotides: TGCGCCAGCAGCTTTTCCAAGGGGGATCGGGTTAGTGACTATGGCTACACCTTC. Encoded protein: CASSFSKGDRVSDYGYTF. The chain recombines TRBV5-1 with TRBJ1-2; a possible D gene is TRBD1 (6 bases). The V gene's germline CDR1 is SGHRS and CDR2 YFSETQ. Trimming took off 2 bases at V and 3 bases at J, with 23 bases between the two ends. The CDR3 has 18 residues. Complete variable domain (other parts from reference TRBV5-1 and TRBJ1-2): KAGVTQTPRYLIKTRGQQVTLSCSPISGHRSVSWYQQTPGQGLQFLFEYFSETQRNKGNFPGRFSGRQFSNSRSEMNVSTLELGDSALYLCASSFSKGDRVSDYGYTFGSGTRLTVV.

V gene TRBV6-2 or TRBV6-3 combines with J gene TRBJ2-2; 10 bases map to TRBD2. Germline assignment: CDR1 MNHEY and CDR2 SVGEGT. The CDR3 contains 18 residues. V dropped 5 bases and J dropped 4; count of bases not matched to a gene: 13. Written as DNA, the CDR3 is TGTGCCAGCAGTACCCAACAGCGGGGGGGCCATGGCACCGGGGAGCTGTTTTTT. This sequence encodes CASSTQQRGGHGTGELFF.

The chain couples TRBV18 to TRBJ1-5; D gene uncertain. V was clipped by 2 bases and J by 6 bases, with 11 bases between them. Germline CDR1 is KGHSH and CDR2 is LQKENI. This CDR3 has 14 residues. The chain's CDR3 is CASSPTGFGQPQHF. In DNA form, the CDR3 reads TGTGCCAGCTCACCAACGGGGTTCGGTCAGCCCCAGCATTTT.

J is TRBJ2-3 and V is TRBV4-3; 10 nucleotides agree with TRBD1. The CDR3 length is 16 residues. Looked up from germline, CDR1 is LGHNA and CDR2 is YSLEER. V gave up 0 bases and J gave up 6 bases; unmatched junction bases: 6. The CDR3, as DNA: TGCGCCAGCAGCCAAGATCCGGGGACAGGGGCGGATACGCAGTATTTT. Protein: CASSQDPGTGADTQYF.

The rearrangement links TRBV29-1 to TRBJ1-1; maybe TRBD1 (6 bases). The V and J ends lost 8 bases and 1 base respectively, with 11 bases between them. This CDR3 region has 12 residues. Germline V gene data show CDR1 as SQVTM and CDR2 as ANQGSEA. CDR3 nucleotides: TGCAGCACATTGACAGGGAACACTGAAGCTTTCTTT. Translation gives CSTLTGNTEAFF.

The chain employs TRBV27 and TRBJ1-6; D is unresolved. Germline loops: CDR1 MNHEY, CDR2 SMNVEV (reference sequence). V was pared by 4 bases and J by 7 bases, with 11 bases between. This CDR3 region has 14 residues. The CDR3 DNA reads TGTGCCAGCAGTTCCGGGTTACCCAATTCACCCCTCCACTTT. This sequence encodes CASSSGLPNSPLHF.

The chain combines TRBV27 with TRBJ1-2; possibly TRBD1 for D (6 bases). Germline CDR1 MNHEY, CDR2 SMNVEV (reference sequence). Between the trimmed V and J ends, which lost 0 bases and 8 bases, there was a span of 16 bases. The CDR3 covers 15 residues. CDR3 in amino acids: CASSLSSGALRGYTF. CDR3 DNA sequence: TGTGCCAGCAGTTTATCCTCAGGGGCCCTCCGGGGCTACACCTTC.

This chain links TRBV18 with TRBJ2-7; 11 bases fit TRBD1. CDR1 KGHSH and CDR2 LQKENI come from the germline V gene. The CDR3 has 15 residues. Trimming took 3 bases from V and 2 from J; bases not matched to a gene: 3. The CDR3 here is CASSPGQGAPYEQYF. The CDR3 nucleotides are TGTGCCAGCTCACCCGGACAGGGGGCCCCCTACGAGCAGTACTTC.

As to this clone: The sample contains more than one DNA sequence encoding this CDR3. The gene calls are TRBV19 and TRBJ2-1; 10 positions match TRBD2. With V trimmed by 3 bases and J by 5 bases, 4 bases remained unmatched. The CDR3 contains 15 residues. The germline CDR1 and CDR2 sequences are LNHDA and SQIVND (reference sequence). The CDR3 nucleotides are TGTGCCAGTAGTATCTCTAGCGGGAGTCACAATGAGCAGTTCTTC. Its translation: CASSISSGSHNEQFF. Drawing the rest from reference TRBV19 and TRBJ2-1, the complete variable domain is DGGITQSPKYLFRKEGQNVTLSCEQNLNHDAMYWYRQDPGQGLRLIYYSQIVNDFQKGDIAEGYSVSREKKESFPLTVTSAQKNPTAFYLCASSISSGSHNEQFFGPGTRLTVL.

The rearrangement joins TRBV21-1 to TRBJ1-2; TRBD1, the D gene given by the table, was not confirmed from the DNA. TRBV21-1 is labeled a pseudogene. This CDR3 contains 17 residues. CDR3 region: CASSKEGPTGGDDGYTF. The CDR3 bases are TGTGCCAGCAGCAAAGAAGGTCCTACAGGGGGCGATGATGGCTACACCTTC.

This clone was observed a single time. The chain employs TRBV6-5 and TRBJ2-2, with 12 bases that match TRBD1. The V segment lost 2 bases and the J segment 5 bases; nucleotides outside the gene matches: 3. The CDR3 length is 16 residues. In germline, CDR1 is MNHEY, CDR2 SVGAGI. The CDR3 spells CASSYGTGGGTGELFF. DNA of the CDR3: TGTGCCAGCAGTTACGGGACAGGGGGCGGAACCGGGGAGCTGTTTTTT.

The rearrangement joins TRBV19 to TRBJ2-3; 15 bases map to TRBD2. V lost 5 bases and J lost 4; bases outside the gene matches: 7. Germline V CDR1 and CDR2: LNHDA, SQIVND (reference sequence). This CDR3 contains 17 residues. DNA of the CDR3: TGTGCCAGTAGTGATTGGGGACTAGCGGGGGGTGCAGATACGCAGTATTTT. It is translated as CASSDWGLAGGADTQYF. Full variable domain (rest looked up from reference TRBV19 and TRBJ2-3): DGGITQSPKYLFRKEGQNVTLSCEQNLNHDAMYWYRQDPGQGLRLIYYSQIVNDFQKGDIAEGYSVSREKKESFPLTVTSAQKNPTAFYLCASSDWGLAGGADTQYFGPGTRLTVL.

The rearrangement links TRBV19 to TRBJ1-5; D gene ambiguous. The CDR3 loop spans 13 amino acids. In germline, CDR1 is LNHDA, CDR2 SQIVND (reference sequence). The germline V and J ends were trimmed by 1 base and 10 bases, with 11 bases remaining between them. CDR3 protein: CASSIGGSNPQHF. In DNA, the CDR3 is TGTGCCAGTAGTATAGGTGGCAGCAACCCCCAGCATTTT.

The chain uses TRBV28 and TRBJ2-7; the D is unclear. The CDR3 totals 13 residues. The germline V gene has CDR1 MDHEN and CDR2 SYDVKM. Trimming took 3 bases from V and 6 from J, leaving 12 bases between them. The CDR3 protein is CASSFGRLPEQYF. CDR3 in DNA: TGTGCCAGCAGTTTTGGACGGCTTCCCGAGCAGTACTTC.

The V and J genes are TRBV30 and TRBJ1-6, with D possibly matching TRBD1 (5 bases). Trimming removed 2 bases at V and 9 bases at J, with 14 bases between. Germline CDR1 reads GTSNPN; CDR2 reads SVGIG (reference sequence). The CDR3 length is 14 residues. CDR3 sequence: CAWSRGERGSPLHF. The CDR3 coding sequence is TGTGCCTGGAGTCGGGGGGAGAGGGGTTCACCCCTCCACTTT.

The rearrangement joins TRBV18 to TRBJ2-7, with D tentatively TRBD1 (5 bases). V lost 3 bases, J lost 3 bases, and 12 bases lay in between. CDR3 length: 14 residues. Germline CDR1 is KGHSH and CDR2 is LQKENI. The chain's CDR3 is CASSPAGSNYEQYF. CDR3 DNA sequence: TGTGCCAGCTCACCGGCAGGGTCGAACTACGAGCAGTACTTC.

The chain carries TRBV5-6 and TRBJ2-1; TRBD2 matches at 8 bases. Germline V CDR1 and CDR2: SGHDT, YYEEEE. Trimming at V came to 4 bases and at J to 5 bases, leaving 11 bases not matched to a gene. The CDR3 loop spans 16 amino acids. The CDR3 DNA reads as TGTGCCAGCAGCGCCCCCACTAGCGGCGGAAACAATGAGCAGTTCTTC. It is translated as CASSAPTSGGNNEQFF.

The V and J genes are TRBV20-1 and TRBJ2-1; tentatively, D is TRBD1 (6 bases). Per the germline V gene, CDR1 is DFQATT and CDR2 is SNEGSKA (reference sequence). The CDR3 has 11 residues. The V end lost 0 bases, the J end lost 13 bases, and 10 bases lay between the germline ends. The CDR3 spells CSARDLQGQFF. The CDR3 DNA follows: TGCAGTGCTAGAGATTTACAGGGCCAGTTCTTC.

Here the CDR3 reads CASSLERFRAGKQFF. CDR3 nucleotide sequence: TGTGCCAGCAGCTTAGAAAGATTCAGGGCAGGCAAGCAGTTCTTC. The rearrangement uses TRBV7-8 and TRBJ2-1; maybe TRBD1 (5 bases). This CDR3 contains 15 residues. The germline gives CDR1 SGHVS, CDR2 FQNEAQ. V was clipped by 1 base and J by 11 bases, with 18 bases between them.

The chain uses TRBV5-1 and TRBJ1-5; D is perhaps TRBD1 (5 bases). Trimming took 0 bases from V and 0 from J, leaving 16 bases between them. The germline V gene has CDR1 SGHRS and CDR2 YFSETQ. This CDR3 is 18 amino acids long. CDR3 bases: TGCGCCAGCAGCTTGGCCCCGACAGACCGCTATAGCAATCAGCCCCAGCATTTT. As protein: CASSLAPTDRYSNQPQHF. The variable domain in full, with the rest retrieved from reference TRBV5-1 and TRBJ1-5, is KAGVTQTPRYLIKTRGQQVTLSCSPISGHRSVSWYQQTPGQGLQFLFEYFSETQRNKGNFPGRFSGRQFSNSRSEMNVSTLELGDSALYLCASSLAPTDRYSNQPQHFGDGTRLSIL.

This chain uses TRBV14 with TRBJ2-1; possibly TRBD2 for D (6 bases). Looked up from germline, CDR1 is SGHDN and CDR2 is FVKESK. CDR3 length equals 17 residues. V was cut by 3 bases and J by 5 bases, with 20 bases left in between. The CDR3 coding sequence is TGTGCCAGCAGCCACAGCGCGGGACCTTGGAGGGACAATGAGCAGTTCTTC. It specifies CASSHSAGPWRDNEQFF.

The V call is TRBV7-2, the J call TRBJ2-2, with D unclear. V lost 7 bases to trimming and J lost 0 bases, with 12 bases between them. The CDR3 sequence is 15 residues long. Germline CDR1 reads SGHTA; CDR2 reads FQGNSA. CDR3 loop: CASKALTANTGELFF. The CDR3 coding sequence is TGTGCCAGCAAGGCCCTAACCGCGAACACCGGGGAGCTGTTTTTT.

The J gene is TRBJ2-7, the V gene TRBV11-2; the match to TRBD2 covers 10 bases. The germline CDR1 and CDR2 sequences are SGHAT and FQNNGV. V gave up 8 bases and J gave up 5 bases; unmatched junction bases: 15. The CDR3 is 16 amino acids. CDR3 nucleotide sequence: TGTGCCAGCTCCTCCGGGGCTAGCGGGAGATTTGACGAGCAGTACTTC. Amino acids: CASSSGASGRFDEQYF.

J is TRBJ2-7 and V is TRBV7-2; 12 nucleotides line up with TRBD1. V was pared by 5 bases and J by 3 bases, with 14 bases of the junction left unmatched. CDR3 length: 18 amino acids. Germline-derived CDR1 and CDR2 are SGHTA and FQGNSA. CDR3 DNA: TGTGCCAGCAGCATGGGACAGGGGGCGCCCGGGTTCGGCTACGAGCAGTACTTC. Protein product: CASSMGQGAPGFGYEQYF. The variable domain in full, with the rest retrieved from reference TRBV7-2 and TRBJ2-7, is GAGVSQSPSNKVTEKGKDVELRCDPISGHTALYWYRQSLGQGLEFLIYFQGNSAPDKSGLPSDRFSAERTGGSVSTLTIQRTQQEDSAVYLCASSMGQGAPGFGYEQYFGPGTRLTVT.